This T cell receptor beta chain was found in a study of untreated major depressive disorder (dated by TCRdb to the late 2010s). With respect to the entire study: A cross-sectional case-control design was used to compare T cell phenotype and TCR repertoire between antidepressant-free major depressive disorder patients and individually matched non-depressed controls. Differences in Vbeta 5.1, Vbeta 11 and Vbeta 22 usage observed by flow cytometry in the whole cohort were followed up by sequencing. Broad study findings and their caveats: In CD4+ T cells, sequencing confirmed that depressed patients used TRBV05-01 (Vbeta 5.1) more than controls did, with a one-tailed test giving p = 0.040. In the sequencing data, TRBV25-01 and TRBV02-01 usage was found to follow the flow-cytometry pattern, although statistical significance was not reached. For the sequencing comparisons, one-tailed planned tests were applied to only three Vbeta families that had been selected in advance. Strict matching and exclusion criteria produced a comparatively small study sample, limiting generalizability of findings. The top five TRBV05-01 clones in every sequenced subject were all private clones.

Turning to this clone: What antigen it recognizes has not been identified. No base quality information exists; no much larger clone differs at one position.

From its cysteine to its phenylalanine, the CDR3 spans 11 amino acids. The entry retains the CDR3 DNA only, 33 bases that are in frame from base 1. Deletion took 5 bases off V and 2 bases off J, with a span of 4 bases between the germline ends. For CDR1 and CDR2, the germline V gene lists MGHDK and SYGVNS. For sex, age, current smoking status and body mass index, every depressed patient had a pairwise-matched non-depressed control. Every participant in the study was of European descent. Patients were diagnosed with major depressive disorder by DSM-IV criteria and had a Hamilton Rating Scale for Depression score of 18 or higher. Patients had been free of any psychiatric medication, including antidepressants, for at least 8 weeks before enrollment. Among the patients, depression severity spanned the moderate-to-severe range. Major medical conditions, Axis I/II comorbidities, regular medication or illicit drug use, and drinking over 100 g alcohol weekly were applied as exclusion criteria for all participants. About 30 ml of peripheral blood was collected into EDTA tubes from each participant. Using the BD IMag Human CD4 T Lymphocyte Enrichment Set, CD4+ T cells were purified from thawed PBMCs via magnetic negative selection. A purity of roughly 94% was typically achieved with the CD4+ enrichment method, as confirmed by flow cytometry. A subgroup of about 5 case-control pairs, chosen blind to chemokine receptor expression and flow-cytometric repertoire skewing results, underwent TCRbeta sequencing. Every blood sample was taken in the morning at 8:00 a.m., and Ficoll-Hypaque gradient centrifugation was used to isolate PBMCs. PBMCs were cryopreserved by gradual cooling to -80°C and stored in liquid nitrogen until assayed.

The Qiagen DNeasy Blood and Tissue Kit was used to extract total genomic DNA from the purified CD4+ T cells. Using immunoSEQ immunosequencing protocols, the TCRbeta CDR3 region, as defined by IMGT, was amplified and sequenced. The published analysis was carried out like this. Preprocessing of raw sequence data for PCR and sequencing error correction was performed by the immunoSEQ service. After being loaded into the immunoSEQ Analyzer, the data underwent further analysis with VDJtools v1.0.7. The paired Wilcoxon signed-rank test was applied to assess differences between patients and controls. TCRdb retrieved this table from immuneACCESS and kept in-frame rearrangements only. Not all clones are present; in checked studies, unresolved V genes account for under half, and no reason is known for the remainder. V and J calls and clone size follow that table, whereas D and trimming were derived from the DNA. The sample contains 10,000 to 15,000 clones, about 93% of them found a single time. The leading ten clones occupy around 0.83% of the sample.

This receptor chain uses TRBV25-1 and TRBJ2-7; the D gene assignment is ambiguous. Material: CD4+ T cells from PBMCs. This receptor was taken from a man aged 30-40 years with major depressive disorder. Here is the DNA: TGTGCCAGCAGTACCCCCTACGAGCAGTACTTC. The encoded protein is CASSTPYEQYF.